Presented here are 20 T cell receptor beta chains from one specimen sequenced in a study of PD-L1 blockade in urothelial cancer (TCRdb year 2017). Preparation of the library involved the immunoSEQ multiplex PCR assay. Imported from immuneACCESS, the table was reduced by TCRdb to in-frame sequences with V and J called. These copies leave out some clones; in studies compared against another copy, an unresolved V gene accounts for under half, and the cause of the remainder is not known. This sample has about 63,000 clones in its table, and roughly 79% of those were observed once. The ten largest account for 4.5% to 6% of the sample. This specimen's time point label, per the study, means: pretreatment peripheral blood. Sample: PBMCs, taken around atezolizumab (anti-PD-L1) treatment. All receptors come from a man between 65 and 85 years old with urothelial cancer.

The V call is TRBV7-2, the J call TRBJ2-7; 7 positions match TRBD2. Per the germline V gene, CDR1 is SGHTA and CDR2 is FQGNSA. J gave up 2 bases and V 1 base, and 5 bases lay outside the gene matches. The CDR3 loop spans 15 amino acids. In DNA, the CDR3 is TGTGCCAGCAGCTTAGGCCTAGCGGAGACCTACGAGCAGTACTTC. It yields the protein CASSLGLAETYEQYF.

The CDR3 sequence: CASSQGILRRSSYNEQFF. In nucleotides, the CDR3 is TGCGCCAGCAGCCAAGGAATCTTACGGAGGAGCTCCTACAATGAGCAGTTCTTC. The rearrangement joins TRBV4-1 to TRBJ2-1; maybe TRBD2 (5 bases). V shed 1 base and J shed 0 bases, with 16 bases lying between them. The CDR3 loop spans 18 amino acids. Germline loops: CDR1 MGHRA, CDR2 YSYEKL.

The V and J genes are TRBV6-1 and TRBJ2-1; 11 bases agree with TRBD2. V gave up 2 bases and J gave up 7 bases; unmatched junction bases: 10. Germline CDR1 is MNHNS and CDR2 is SASEGT. This CDR3 is 17 amino acids long. In nucleotides, the CDR3 is TGTGCCAGCAGTGAACAGTTACTAGCGGGAGTTGGTAATGAGCAGTTCTTC. Residues: CASSEQLLAGVGNEQFF.

The table lists this clone with a few counts. The V and J genes are TRBV25-1 and TRBJ1-1; a weak D match, TRBD1 (5 bases). The V gene's germline CDR1 is MGHDK and CDR2 SYGVNS. CDR3 length equals 13 residues. V dropped 5 bases and J dropped 11 bases, with 18 bases sitting between them. CDR3 sequence reads: CASSLSGRREAFF. CDR3 sequence (DNA): TGTGCCAGCAGTCTTTCGGGACGGAGGGAGGCTTTCTTT.

The chain joins TRBV13 to TRBJ2-6; D gene uncertain. Germline CDR1 is PRHDT and CDR2 is FYEKMQ (reference sequence). CDR3 size: 15 residues. Trimming removed 4 bases at V and 4 bases at J, with 11 bases between. The chain's CDR3 is CASSSSLVGANVLTF. The CDR3 DNA sequence: TGTGCCAGCAGCTCCTCCCTCGTAGGGGCCAACGTCCTGACTTTC.

The V and J genes are TRBV19 and TRBJ2-4; weak D call: TRBD2 (6 bases). The CDR3 length is 14 residues. CDR1 LNHDA and CDR2 SQIVND come from the germline V gene (reference sequence). V shed 4 bases and J shed 0 bases, with 7 bases lying between them. The CDR3 sequence: CASSTGEAKNIQYF. CDR3 bases: TGTGCCAGTAGTACGGGGGAAGCCAAAAACATTCAGTACTTC.

The chain combines TRBV21-1 with TRBJ1-2; TRBD1 is taken as the D call from the table, unchecked against the DNA. TRBV21-1 is described as a pseudogene. This CDR3 is 16 amino acids long. The CDR3 DNA follows: TGTGCCAGCAGCAAATGTCCCAGGGGCCTACTCTATGGCTACACCTTC. Translation gives CASSKCPRGLLYGYTF.

This rearrangement joins TRBV6-1 to TRBJ2-5; D is undetermined. V shed 5 bases and J shed 1 base, with 8 bases lying between them. This CDR3 region has 13 residues. Per the germline V gene, CDR1 is MNHNS and CDR2 is SASEGT. CDR3 sequence reads: CASSNTAQETQYF. The CDR3 DNA is TGTGCCAGCAGTAATACAGCCCAAGAGACCCAGTACTTC.

The gene calls are TRBV7-3 and TRBJ2-2; 7 nucleotides agree with TRBD2. Germline assignment: CDR1 SGHTA and CDR2 FQGTGA. The CDR3 runs 18 residues. With V trimmed by 1 base and J by 3 bases, 11 bases remained unmatched. The DNA of the CDR3 is TGTGCCAGCAGCTTAAGGGGGTCTAGCGGCCTTGACACCGGGGAGCTGTTTTTT. Its translation is CASSLRGSSGLDTGELFF.

This chain links TRBV5-1 with TRBJ1-3; D possibly corresponds to TRBD1 (5 bases). The CDR3 has 16 amino acids. Germline CDR1 and CDR2: SGHRS and YFSETQ. V lost 0 bases to trimming and J lost 0 bases, with 10 bases between them. CDR3 DNA: TGCGCCAGCAGCTTGGTGGGGGGATTCTCTGGAAACACCATATATTTT. It translates to CASSLVGGFSGNTIYF.

The rearrangement joins TRBV6-5 to TRBJ2-7; TRBD1 matches at 9 bases. V was pared by 1 base and J by 0 bases, with 4 bases of the junction left unmatched. Per the germline V gene, CDR1 is MNHEY and CDR2 is SVGAGI. The CDR3 is 16 residues long. The CDR3 DNA reads TGTGCCAGCAGTTACTTGGGGGACAGGGTCTCCTACGAGCAGTACTTC. Protein product: CASSYLGDRVSYEQYF.

This clone occurred a few times. The chain is built from TRBV2 and TRBJ1-1; a possible D gene is TRBD1 (6 bases). The CDR3 extends over 13 amino acids. Looked up from germline, CDR1 is SNHLY and CDR2 is FYNNEI. V was pared by 6 bases and J by 0 bases, with 8 bases between. CDR3 in amino acids: CASRDSMNTEAFF. In DNA, the CDR3 is TGTGCCAGCAGGGACAGCATGAACACTGAAGCTTTCTTT. Looking up the rest from reference TRBV2 and TRBJ1-1 gives the full variable domain: EPEVTQTPSHQVTQMGQEVILRCVPISNHLYFYWYRQILGQKVEFLVSFYNNEISEKSEIFDDQFSVERPDGSNFTLKIRSTKLEDSAMYFCASRDSMNTEAFFGQGTRLTVV.

The chain carries TRBV19 and TRBJ1-3, with 10 bases identical to TRBD1. Germline V CDR1 and CDR2: LNHDA, SQIVND (reference sequence). The V and J ends lost 0 bases and 2 bases, in that order; junction bases with no gene match: 7. The CDR3 covers 18 residues. The DNA of the CDR3 is TGTGCCAGTAGTATAGAGCTTCAAGGGACAGGGGCTGGAAACACCATATATTTT. This encodes CASSIELQGTGAGNTIYF.

This sequence joins TRBV30 and TRBJ2-1; TRBD2 matches at 14 bases. The germline V gene encodes CDR1 GTSNPN and CDR2 SVGIG (reference sequence). With V trimmed by 0 bases and J by 4 bases, 2 bases remained unmatched. CDR3 size: 16 residues. CDR3 in amino acids: CAWSVGLAGGYNEQFF. The DNA of the CDR3 is TGTGCCTGGAGTGTAGGACTAGCGGGAGGATACAATGAGCAGTTCTTC.

The chain links TRBV2 to TRBJ1-6; 9 bases line up with TRBD1. After removal of 1 base from V and 11 bases from J, the junction contained 3 bases not matched to a gene. CDR1 and CDR2 from the germline V gene are SNHLY and FYNNEI. This CDR3 comprises 14 residues. DNA for the CDR3: TGTGCCAGCAGTGAAGGGAGGGACAGGGCACCCCTCCACTTT. Amino acids: CASSEGRDRAPLHF.

The V and J genes are TRBV5-1 and TRBJ1-1; perhaps TRBD1 as D (6 bases). Per germline, CDR1 SGHRS and CDR2 YFSETQ. V lost 2 bases and J lost 1, with 12 bases in between. The CDR3 has 15 amino acids. In DNA, the CDR3 is TGCGCCAGCAGCTTACAGGGTACCCCGAACACTGAAGCTTTCTTT. The encoded protein is CASSLQGTPNTEAFF.

This chain connects TRBV6-1 to TRBJ2-5, with a tentative D call TRBD1 (6 bases). The CDR3 length is 15 residues. V lost 0 bases and J lost 2, with 10 bases in between. Germline-derived CDR1 and CDR2 are MNHNS and SASEGT. The CDR3, as DNA: TGTGCCAGCAGTGAAGCTTACAGGGAGCAAGAGACCCAGTACTTC. Translated, it gives CASSEAYREQETQYF.

This chain joins TRBV5-5 and TRBJ1-5; 7 positions agree with TRBD1. CDR3 length: 15 residues. Trimming at V came to 3 bases and at J to 2 bases, leaving 5 bases not matched to a gene. CDR1 SGHKS and CDR2 YYEKEE come from the germline V gene (reference sequence). This CDR3 is CASSSGQPGNQPQHF. As DNA, the CDR3 is TGTGCCAGCAGCTCGGGACAGCCTGGCAATCAGCCCCAGCATTTT. The whole variable domain, remainder taken from reference TRBV5-5 and TRBJ1-5, is DAGVTQSPTHLIKTRGQQVTLRCSPISGHKSVSWYQQVLGQGPQFIFQYYEKEERGRGNFPDRFSARQFPNYSSELNVNALLLGDSALYLCASSSGQPGNQPQHFGDGTRLSIL.

This clone showed up many times. CDR3 loop: CASSRATGGSEKLFF. In nucleotides, the CDR3 is TGTGCCAGCAGCCGGGCAACGGGGGGTAGTGAAAAACTGTTTTTT. V gene TRBV13 combines with J gene TRBJ1-4; D possibly corresponds to TRBD1 (5 bases). Trimming took 5 bases from V and 7 from J, leaving 17 bases between them. Germline CDR1 PRHDT, CDR2 FYEKMQ (reference sequence). The CDR3 has 15 residues.

The J gene is TRBJ1-4, the V gene TRBV4-3, with D uncertain. Germline loops: CDR1 LGHNA, CDR2 YSLEER. The V end was cut by 3 bases, the J end by 0 bases, with 8 bases between. The CDR3 totals 15 residues. The CDR3 DNA follows: TGCGCCAGCAGCCAGGGGAGGGCAACTAATGAAAAACTGTTTTTT. Its translation is CASSQGRATNEKLFF.